This section outlines one T cell receptor beta chain sequence together with its context. The sample comes from a study of cytomegalovirus exposure and HLA in healthy donors. J gave up 4 bases and V 0 bases, and 9 bases lay outside the gene matches. Germline CDR1 is SGDLS and CDR2 is YYNGEE. The CDR3 loop spans 18 amino acids. TCRdb keeps only in-frame clones here, not all; method: immunoSEQ multiplex PCR. The sample holds 35,000 to 50,000 clones, approximately 90% seen once. The clonotype was recovered from a man between 18 and 29 years old in good health and CMV-seronegative. The chain joins TRBV9 to TRBJ2-2; 10 bases map to TRBD2. Sequenced input: PBMCs. Written as DNA, the CDR3 is TGTGCCAGCAGCGTAGGGTTCAGACTAGCGGGTAGCACCGGGGAGCTGTTTTTT. Encoded protein: CASSVGFRLAGSTGELFF.